What follows are 27 T cell receptor beta chains derived from one specimen sequenced in a study of T cell responses to AZD1222 COVID-19 vaccine. Repertoires were generated with immunoSEQ multiplex PCR, while TCRdb's copy carries only in-frame clones and drops some. The table shows about 110,000 clones, with roughly 90% occurring only once. Sequencing used peripheral blood, obtained on day 0 of AZD1222 vaccination. Receptors originate from an adult in good health.

This clone was observed once. The rearrangement uses TRBV2 and TRBJ1-1; maybe TRBD1 (5 bases). V shed 7 bases and J shed 4 bases, with 16 bases lying between them. The CDR3 runs 14 residues. Germline V gene sequence: CDR1 SNHLY, CDR2 FYNNEI. In nucleotides, the CDR3 is TGTGCCAGCATACCCACCCAGGGTGGCACTGAAGCTTTCTTT. Translating gives CASIPTQGGTEAFF.

The chain combines TRBV19 with TRBJ2-6; D may correspond to TRBD1 or TRBD2 (6 bases each). Trimming left V 6 bases short and J 4 bases short, with 13 bases between. The CDR3 has 15 amino acids. Germline values: CDR1 LNHDA, CDR2 SQIVND (reference sequence). The CDR3 here is CASRIRGDGANVLTF. The CDR3 DNA sequence: TGTGCCAGTAGAATTAGGGGGGACGGGGCCAACGTCCTGACTTTC.

The rearrangement links TRBV12-2 to TRBJ2-7; the D call in the table, TRBD2, was not verified against the DNA. TRBV12-2 is given as a pseudogene. The CDR3 spans 19 residues. CDR3 DNA: TGTGCAAGTCGCTTAAACCAGCGGGAGGGCCCCCCCCCGCTTTACGAGCAGTACTTC. Protein product: CASRLNQREGPPPLYEQYF.

The chain uses TRBV5-3 and TRBJ2-1, with D possibly matching TRBD2 (5 bases). TRBV5-3 is an ORF for which the function is uncertain. V lost 3 bases to trimming and J lost 2 bases, with 15 bases between them. The CDR3 covers 16 residues. The CDR3 coding sequence is TGTGCCAGAAGCTGGCCGACGGGGAGCGCCTACAATGAGCAGTTCTTC. Protein sequence: CARSWPTGSAYNEQFF.

This clone was detected many times. The chain couples TRBV14 to TRBJ2-7; D uncertain. Trimming took off 7 bases at V and 0 bases at J, with 13 bases between the two ends. The CDR3 runs to 14 residues. Looked up from germline, CDR1 is SGHDN and CDR2 is FVKESK. The CDR3 here is CASNRVGDSYEQYF. As DNA, the CDR3 is TGTGCCAGCAACCGCGTAGGAGACTCCTACGAGCAGTACTTC.

The chain recombines TRBV23-1 with TRBJ1-1; 7 bases are a match to TRBD1. TRBV23-1 is placed among ORFs of uncertain function. J was trimmed by 3 bases and V by 1 base; bases with no gene match: 8. CDR3 length: 16 residues. The CDR3: CASSQFFTGVYTEAFF. CDR3 DNA sequence: TGCGCCAGCAGTCAATTCTTTACAGGGGTCTACACTGAAGCTTTCTTT.

V usage is TRBV13 and J usage is TRBJ2-1; the match to TRBD1 covers 7 bases. Germline assignment: CDR1 PRHDT and CDR2 FYEKMQ (reference sequence). Germline trimming cut 4 bases from V and 0 bases from J; bases unmatched to any gene: 6. The CDR3 extends over 16 amino acids. CDR3 sequence (DNA): TGTGCCAGCAGCTCGACCCACAGGGGCTCCTACAATGAGCAGTTCTTC. Amino acids: CASSSTHRGSYNEQFF.

Here the CDR3 DNA reads TGCAGCGTTGTATCGCCCCCCTACGAGCAGTACTTC. Translation: CSVVSPPYEQYF. The chain combines TRBV29-1 with TRBJ2-7; D call uncertain. Germline CDR1 SQVTM, CDR2 ANQGSEA. Trimming removed 4 bases at V and 2 bases at J, with 9 bases between. This CDR3 comprises 12 residues.

The J gene is TRBJ2-7, the V gene TRBV7-9; 11 nucleotides match TRBD1. The V and J ends lost 5 bases and 3 bases, in that order; junction bases with no gene match: 6. CDR1 and CDR2 from the germline V gene are SEHNR and FQNEAQ (reference sequence). The CDR3 is made up of 15 amino acids. CDR3 loop: CASSPRTGGNYEQYF. The DNA of the CDR3 is TGTGCCAGCAGCCCCCGGACAGGGGGCAACTACGAGCAGTACTTC.

The chain links TRBV28 to TRBJ1-5; weak D call: TRBD1 (6 bases). The germline V and J ends were trimmed by 7 bases and 4 bases, with 14 bases remaining between them. Germline CDR1 MDHEN, CDR2 SYDVKM. This CDR3 is built from 14 residues. CDR3 amino acids: CASTIQGLNQPQHF. CDR3 DNA sequence: TGTGCCAGCACCATACAGGGCCTGAATCAGCCCCAGCATTTT. Filled out from reference TRBV28 and TRBJ1-5, the complete variable domain reads DVKVTQSSRYLVKRTGEKVFLECVQDMDHENMFWYRQDPGLGLRLIYFSYDVKMKEKGDIPEGYSVSREKKERFSLILESASTNQTSMYLCASTIQGLNQPQHFGDGTRLSIL.

The chain couples TRBV28 to TRBJ2-5, with D possibly being TRBD2 (6 bases). Germline loops: CDR1 MDHEN, CDR2 SYDVKM. CDR3 length: 15 residues. V lost 5 bases, J lost 3 bases, and 16 bases lay in between. The CDR3: CASSPPRGLEETQYF. CDR3 in DNA: TGTGCCAGCAGTCCCCCGCGGGGCTTAGAAGAGACCCAGTACTTC. The full variable domain, completed using reference TRBV28 and TRBJ2-5, is DVKVTQSSRYLVKRTGEKVFLECVQDMDHENMFWYRQDPGLGLRLIYFSYDVKMKEKGDIPEGYSVSREKKERFSLILESASTNQTSMYLCASSPPRGLEETQYFGPGTRLLVL.

The V call is TRBV6-2 or TRBV6-3, the J call TRBJ2-7, with D possibly being TRBD1 (5 bases). The CDR3 sequence is 12 residues long. The V end was cut by 2 bases, the J end by 6 bases, with 8 bases between. Germline V gene lookup returns CDR1 MNHEY and CDR2 SVGEGT. CDR3 amino acids: CASSYIGVEQYF. The CDR3 bases are TGTGCCAGCAGTTACATAGGGGTCGAGCAGTACTTC.

This chain connects TRBV18 to TRBJ1-5; D is undetermined. CDR3 length: 14 residues. V lost 4 bases to trimming and J lost 7 bases, with 14 bases between them. In germline, CDR1 is KGHSH, CDR2 LQKENI. CDR3 region: CASSRLGQLQPQHF. The CDR3 DNA reads as TGTGCCAGCTCACGGCTGGGCCAGCTCCAGCCCCAGCATTTT.

The genes are TRBV30 and TRBJ1-1, with 9 bases lining up with TRBD1. The length of the CDR3 is 15 residues. From germline, CDR1 is GTSNPN and CDR2 SVGIG (reference sequence). J was trimmed by 0 bases and V by 4 bases; bases with no gene match: 6. The CDR3 spells CAWTGTGRLNTEAFF. DNA for the CDR3: TGTGCCTGGACCGGGACAGGGCGATTGAACACTGAAGCTTTCTTT.

V usage is TRBV6-6 and J usage is TRBJ2-6, with D maybe TRBD2 (5 bases). The germline V gene encodes CDR1 MNHNY and CDR2 SVGAGI (reference sequence). Trimming shortened V by 8 bases and J by 4 bases, and 15 bases separated the two germline ends. This CDR3 region has 15 residues. The DNA of the CDR3 is TGTGCCAGCGGCAAGGCGGGCGAGGGGGCCAACGTCCTGACTTTC. This sequence encodes CASGKAGEGANVLTF.

This clone was seen more than once but under ten times. This rearrangement joins TRBV27 to TRBJ2-7; TRBD1 matches at 9 bases. The junction had 2 bases not matched to a gene; V was cut back by 4 bases and J by 1 base. The CDR3 sequence is 14 residues long. Germline CDR1 MNHEY, CDR2 SMNVEV (reference sequence). CDR3 in DNA: TGTGCCAGCAGTTACGGACAGGGGTCCTACGAGCAGTACTTC. Protein: CASSYGQGSYEQYF.

This clone has a single count. The chain has TRBV5-1 and TRBJ1-5; D not certain. V dropped 3 bases and J dropped 0 bases, with 4 bases sitting between them. The CDR3 has 13 amino acids. Germline-derived CDR1 and CDR2 are SGHRS and YFSETQ. Written as DNA, the CDR3 is TGCGCCAGCAGCTATGGTAGCAATCAGCCCCAGCATTTT. Its protein product is CASSYGSNQPQHF.

The rearrangement uses TRBV12-3 or TRBV12-4 and TRBJ2-7; 7 bases match TRBD1. The CDR3 has 11 residues. The J segment lost 9 bases and the V segment lost 5 bases, leaving 4 bases of the junction unmatched. The CDR3, as DNA: TGTGCCAGCAGTCAGGGGGTTAGGCAGTACTTC. It yields the protein CASSQGVRQYF.

This clone was seen just once. CDR3 nucleotide sequence: TGTGCCAGCGGAGAACAGGGAGGCAATCAGCCCCAGCATTTT. It is translated as CASGEQGGNQPQHF. The chain has TRBV6-5 and TRBJ1-5; tentatively, D is TRBD1 (6 bases). This CDR3 is 14 amino acids long. V lost 8 bases and J lost 2, with 13 bases in between. In germline, CDR1 is MNHEY, CDR2 SVGAGI.

J is TRBJ2-7 and V is TRBV7-2; possibly TRBD2 for D (6 bases). Germline V CDR1 and CDR2: SGHTA, FQGNSA. Trimming cost V 6 bases and J 2 bases, with 11 bases left between them. CDR3 size: 13 residues. CDR3 in amino acids: CASSSERAYEQYF. In nucleotides, the CDR3 is TGTGCCAGCAGTTCCGAGCGGGCCTACGAGCAGTACTTC.

V gene TRBV5-1 combines with J gene TRBJ2-7; TRBD2 might be the D (7 bases). The V end lost 3 bases, the J end lost 6 bases, and 28 bases lay between the germline ends. CDR1 and CDR2 (germline): SGHRS, YFSETQ. CDR3 size: 18 residues. CDR3 residues: CASSSGGPYSALGGEQYF. The CDR3 nucleotides are TGCGCCAGCAGCTCGGGGGGCCCATACAGCGCGCTTGGGGGCGAGCAGTACTTC.

The chain recombines TRBV5-1 with TRBJ1-2; no definite D call. Germline values: CDR1 SGHRS, CDR2 YFSETQ. CDR3 length: 14 amino acids. Trimming cost V 2 bases and J 4 bases, with 12 bases left between them. The CDR3 DNA is TGCGCCAGCAGCTTTCCCGAGGGTCGCTATGGCTACACCTTC. It encodes CASSFPEGRYGYTF.

V usage is TRBV2 and J usage is TRBJ1-1; D remains ambiguous. With 6 bases removed from V and 7 bases from J, the gap between germline ends came to 18 bases. Germline V gives CDR1 SNHLY, CDR2 FYNNEI. This CDR3 is built from 14 residues. The CDR3 loop is CASRREGGGVEAFF. The CDR3 coding sequence is TGTGCCAGCAGGAGGGAAGGCGGAGGAGTTGAAGCTTTCTTT. Full variable domain (rest looked up from reference TRBV2 and TRBJ1-1): EPEVTQTPSHQVTQMGQEVILRCVPISNHLYFYWYRQILGQKVEFLVSFYNNEISEKSEIFDDQFSVERPDGSNFTLKIRSTKLEDSAMYFCASRREGGGVEAFFGQGTRLTVV.

The chain uses TRBV29-1 and TRBJ2-5; D tentatively reads TRBD1 or TRBD2 (6 bases each). The germline gives CDR1 SQVTM, CDR2 ANQGSEA. The CDR3 is 14 residues long. Trimming stripped 2 bases from V and 6 bases from J, with 16 bases between. The CDR3 bases are TGCAGCGTTGAACCAAACTGGGGGGCTCAGACCCAGTACTTC. It yields the protein CSVEPNWGAQTQYF. Based on the CDR3 plus reference TRBV29-1 and TRBJ2-5, the full variable domain is SAVISQKPSRDICQRGTSLTIQCQVDSQVTMMFWYRQQPGQSLTLIATANQGSEATYESGFVIDKFPISRPNLTFSTLTVSNMSPEDSSIYLCSVEPNWGAQTQYFGPGTRLLVL.

The chain combines TRBV6-2 or TRBV6-3 with TRBJ2-2, with a tentative D call TRBD2 (5 bases). The germline V gene encodes CDR1 MNHEY and CDR2 SVGEGT. CDR3 length: 17 residues. V was clipped by 2 bases and J by 7 bases, with 20 bases between them. CDR3 DNA sequence: TGTGCCAGCAGTTACCGTCCGCGGACTCTTCTGGTCGGGGAGCTGTTTTTT. This gives the protein CASSYRPRTLLVGELFF.

V usage is TRBV3-1 (or the pseudogene TRBV3-2) and J usage is TRBJ2-7, with 7 bases fitting TRBD2. V was pared by 6 bases and J by 0 bases, with 5 bases of the junction left unmatched. Germline values: CDR1 LGHDT, CDR2 YNNKEL (reference sequence). The CDR3 runs 14 residues. DNA for the CDR3: TGTGCCAGCAGACCTAGCGGCAGCTCCTACGAGCAGTACTTC. Protein product: CASRPSGSSYEQYF.

The chain is built from TRBV7-9 and TRBJ2-7, with D uncertain. The CDR3 has 15 residues. Trimming shortened V by 1 base and J by 5 bases, and 15 bases separated the two germline ends. Germline CDR1 and CDR2: SEHNR and FQNEAQ (reference sequence). The CDR3 region has the DNA TGTGCCAGCAGCTTAGGCTTTGCTGGACGGAACGAGCAGTACTTC. Its protein product is CASSLGFAGRNEQYF.